This T cell receptor (beta chain) was profiled in a study of molecular identifiers for immune sequencing clone quantification. Study results and limitations: Spiked Jurkat TCR RNA equal to one cell could reportedly be picked out among some 1 million naive cells. Highly expanded clone sizes could end up underestimated if a barcode were shared by identical TCR molecules.

Points on this clonotype: Its matching antigen is unknown.

V gave up 1 base and J gave up 6 bases, with 15 bases separating them. The V gene's germline CDR1 is SGHDN and CDR2 FVKESK. The CDR3 totals 16 residues. Sorted naive CD8 T cells were those defined as CD8+CD4-CCR7+CD45RA+. Listed TCR primers and previously described methods were used for bulk TCR libraries. MiXCR, applied by TCRdb to the PCR reads, yields one record per CDR3 protein. The profile covers about 510,000 distinct CDR3 sequences, with roughly 23% appearing a single time and about 0.84% taken by the ten largest. The gene calls are TRBV14 and TRBJ2-2; the D gene is possibly TRBD1 (6 bases). The receptor was derived from a human donor in good health. Some libraries in this study had Jurkat cell RNA spiked in. The sequencing sample was made of naive CD8+ T cells from blood, with Jurkat cell RNA spiked in. The sample's subset: FACS-sorted CD8+CD4-CCR7+CD45RA+ naive T cells. The CDR3 here is CASSQVATGGPGELFF. Written as DNA, the CDR3 is TGTGCCAGCAGCCAAGTGGCGACAGGCGGTCCCGGGGAGCTGTTTTTT.